Listed here are 32 T cell receptor beta chains from one sample, sequenced in a study of blood T cell repertoires in COVID-19. TCRdb keeps only in-frame clones here, not all; method: immunoSEQ multiplex PCR. The sample has under 300,000 clones; about 87% are singletons. The sequenced sample was PBMCs or T cells enriched from blood (not recorded which). The receptors originated from a woman between 35 and 50 years old with acute COVID-19.

The rearrangement links TRBV1 to TRBJ2-2; TRBD1 was called by the table and not checked on the DNA. TRBV1 is labeled a pseudogene. The length of the CDR3 is 19 residues. The CDR3: CTSSPGRQGASGNTGELFF. CDR3 DNA sequence: TGCACCAGCAGCCCCGGGAGGCAGGGGGCTAGCGGCAACACCGGGGAGCTGTTTTTT.

J is TRBJ2-5 and V is TRBV21-1; the table calls TRBD1, which could not be checked here. TRBV21-1 is recorded as a pseudogene. The CDR3 is 15 residues long. CDR3 amino acids: CASSKNRASWETQYF. The CDR3 bases are TGTGCCAGCAGTAAGAACAGGGCTAGCTGGGAGACCCAGTACTTC.

This chain uses TRBV7-9 with TRBJ1-4; no clear D. This CDR3 is built from 15 residues. The germline V gene has CDR1 SEHNR and CDR2 FQNEAQ (reference sequence). Trimming took off 5 bases at V and 5 bases at J, with 15 bases between the two ends. This CDR3 reads CASSVPGNGNEKLFF. CDR3 DNA: TGTGCCAGCAGCGTCCCGGGAAATGGGAATGAAAAACTGTTTTTT.

The chain couples TRBV28 to TRBJ1-5; no clear D. Trimming took off 3 bases at V and 4 bases at J, with 13 bases between the two ends. This CDR3 region has 15 residues. CDR1 is MDHEN and CDR2 is SYDVKM in the germline V gene. The CDR3 DNA is TGTGCCAGCAGTTTCCCCACCCCAGGTAATCAGCCCCAGCATTTT. This translates into CASSFPTPGNQPQHF.

The chain is built from TRBV6-5 and TRBJ1-5; 7 bases align to TRBD1. The CDR3 runs to 15 residues. V lost 5 bases to trimming and J lost 4 bases; unmatched junction nucleotides: 8. Germline V gene data show CDR1 as MNHEY and CDR2 as SVGAGI. The CDR3 protein is CASSQTGSMNQPQHF. CDR3 in DNA: TGTGCCAGCAGTCAGACAGGGAGCATGAATCAGCCCCAGCATTTT.

This chain links TRBV5-4 with TRBJ1-1, with TRBD1 matching 8 bases. Germline assignment: CDR1 SGHNT and CDR2 YYREEE (reference sequence). This CDR3 has 13 residues. J was trimmed by 4 bases and V by 5 bases; bases with no gene match: 4. DNA of the CDR3: TGTGCCAGCAGATTCACAGGGGGCACTGAAGCTTTCTTT. It yields the protein CASRFTGGTEAFF.

This sequence joins TRBV4-3 and TRBJ2-7, with D perhaps matching TRBD2 (7 bases). V was shortened by 0 bases and J by 0 bases, with 12 bases between the two germline ends. Germline CDR1 is LGHNA and CDR2 is YSLEER. This CDR3 region has 16 residues. The CDR3 bases are TGCGCCAGCAGCCAAGATGTCGGGGGGCTCTCCTACGAGCAGTACTTC. The encoded protein is CASSQDVGGLSYEQYF.

This sequence joins TRBV30 and TRBJ1-4; maybe TRBD1 (5 bases). The CDR3 covers 13 residues. CDR1 is GTSNPN and CDR2 is SVGIG in the germline V gene (reference sequence). V dropped 2 bases and J dropped 8 bases, with 12 bases sitting between them. CDR3 DNA sequence: TGTGCCTGGAGTCCGGGACTCAGGGAAAAACTGTTTTTT. Protein sequence: CAWSPGLREKLFF.

V usage is TRBV6-4 and J usage is TRBJ2-7; 14 nucleotides line up with TRBD2. The CDR3 has 13 amino acids. Germline CDR1 reads MRHNA; CDR2 reads SNTAGT. After removal of 10 bases from V and 4 bases from J, the junction contained 3 bases not matched to a gene. Written as DNA, the CDR3 is TGTGCCAACCGGACTAGCGGGAGGTACGAGCAGTACGTC. It yields the protein CANRTSGRYEQYV.

This clone occurred once. This rearrangement joins TRBV27 to TRBJ1-1, with a weak D call TRBD1 (5 bases). With 4 bases removed from V and 0 bases from J, the gap between germline ends came to 15 bases. The CDR3 is made up of 16 amino acids. In germline, CDR1 is MNHEY, CDR2 SMNVEV (reference sequence). CDR3 DNA sequence: TGTGCCAGCAGTTCACAAATTGGGGCGTTGAACACTGAAGCTTTCTTT. This translates into CASSSQIGALNTEAFF.

J is TRBJ1-4 and V is TRBV18, with a possible D match to TRBD1 (5 bases). Trimming removed 5 bases at V and 0 bases at J, with 10 bases between. CDR3 size: 15 residues. The germline gives CDR1 KGHSH, CDR2 LQKENI. The CDR3 DNA sequence: TGTGCCAGCTCAGCTACAGGCACAACTAATGAAAAACTGTTTTTT. As protein: CASSATGTTNEKLFF. Complete variable domain (other parts from reference TRBV18 and TRBJ1-4): NAGVMQNPRHLVRRRGQEARLRCSPMKGHSHVYWYRQLPEEGLKFMVYLQKENIIDESGMPKERFSAEFPKEGPSILRIQQVVRGDSAAYFCASSATGTTNEKLFFGSGTQLSVL.

The chain carries TRBV11-2 and TRBJ1-4, with 11 bases aligning to TRBD1. V was pared by 4 bases and J by 7 bases, with 2 bases of the junction left unmatched. Germline loops: CDR1 SGHAT, CDR2 FQNNGV. This CDR3 is 14 amino acids long. The CDR3 here is CASSSDRGLEKLFF. CDR3 nucleotide sequence: TGTGCCAGCAGCTCGGACAGGGGGCTTGAAAAACTGTTTTTT.

This clone has a handful of counts. The chain has TRBV6-6 and TRBJ1-6, with 7 nucleotides matching TRBD1. The germline gives CDR1 MNHNY, CDR2 SVGAGI (reference sequence). Germline trimming cut 2 bases from V and 9 bases from J; bases unmatched to any gene: 4. The CDR3 has 14 residues. The CDR3 DNA is TGTGCCAGCAGTTACGGGACAGAAGGTTCACCCCTCCACTTT. This encodes CASSYGTEGSPLHF.

The rearrangement joins TRBV5-1 to TRBJ2-7; 7 bases agree with TRBD1. This CDR3 is 14 amino acids long. Germline lookup yields CDR1 SGHRS and CDR2 YFSETQ. Trimming removed 0 bases from V and 6 bases from J; junction bases left unmatched: 6. CDR3 DNA sequence: TGCGCCAGCAGCTTGGGGACAGGCGAGAGCGAGCAGTACGTC. Translating gives CASSLGTGESEQYV.

The rearrangement links TRBV5-1 to TRBJ2-5, with a weak D call TRBD1 (7 bases). Germline assignment: CDR1 SGHRS and CDR2 YFSETQ. Trimming removed 2 bases at V and 2 bases at J, with 13 bases between. The CDR3 runs to 15 residues. The CDR3 DNA reads as TGCGCCAGCAGCTTTGGGGGGACAGCACAAGAGACCCAGTACTTC. Its protein is CASSFGGTAQETQYF.

DNA for the CDR3: TGTGCCAGCAGCGGGGGACAGAATGAAAAACTGTTTTTT. This sequence encodes CASSGGQNEKLFF. The V and J genes are TRBV9 and TRBJ1-4; 7 bases match TRBD1. Germline loops: CDR1 SGDLS, CDR2 YYNGEE. Unmatched junction bases numbered 1, after V lost 3 bases and J lost 5 bases. The CDR3 spans 13 residues.

V gene TRBV3-1 (or the pseudogene TRBV3-2) combines with J gene TRBJ1-1; no clear D. V gave up 0 bases and J gave up 1 base, with 6 bases separating them. In germline, CDR1 is LGHDT, CDR2 YNNKEL (reference sequence). This CDR3 has 14 residues. CDR3 in DNA: TGTGCCAGCAGCCAAGATCTCGGGAACACTGAAGCTTTCTTT. This translates into CASSQDLGNTEAFF.

As to this clone: An end of the junction differs from the germline gene, which may be a read error. The sample carries other DNA sequences with the same CDR3. The rearrangement uses TRBV7-9 and TRBJ2-3; 11 bases are a match to TRBD2. The germline gives CDR1 SEHNR, CDR2 FQNEAQ (reference sequence). The CDR3 sequence is 15 residues long. CDR3 DNA: TGTGCCAGCAGCCTAGCGGGAGGAGACACAGATACGCAGTATTTT. This sequence encodes CASSLAGGDTDTQYF.

This sequence joins TRBV12-3 or TRBV12-4 and TRBJ1-1; D may be TRBD1 (6 bases). Trimming pared 2 bases from V and 3 bases from J, leaving 7 bases between. There are 13 residues in the CDR3. The CDR3 sequence is CASSLQGHTEAFF. DNA for the CDR3: TGTGCCAGCAGTTTACAGGGGCACACTGAAGCTTTCTTT.

The chain couples TRBV10-1 to TRBJ1-1; D is perhaps TRBD1 (5 bases). Between the trimmed V and J ends, which lost 6 bases and 1 base, there was a span of 15 bases. The germline gives CDR1 WNHNN, CDR2 SYGVQD (reference sequence). The CDR3 has 15 amino acids. The DNA for the CDR3 is TGCGCCAGCAGCCAGGACACCCTGCGGAACACTGAAGCTTTCTTT. Encoded protein: CASSQDTLRNTEAFF.

The V and J genes are TRBV11-3 and TRBJ1-1; D is uncertain. V lost 9 bases and J 12 bases, leaving 8 bases between the germline ends. Germline V lookup: CDR1 SGHNT, CDR2 YENEEA. The CDR3 runs 8 residues. CDR3 DNA sequence: TGTGCCAGACGGTCGACTTTCTTT. This translates into CARRSTFF.

The chain employs TRBV27 and TRBJ1-6; no definite D call. Germline values: CDR1 MNHEY, CDR2 SMNVEV (reference sequence). The CDR3 runs to 14 residues. The V end lost 6 bases, the J end lost 13 bases, and 19 bases lay between the germline ends. CDR3 amino acids: CASSSGWLSSPLHF. DNA of the CDR3: TGTGCCAGCAGCTCGGGATGGCTCTCGTCGCCCCTCCACTTT.

The chain carries TRBV27 and TRBJ1-1, with D unresolved. The CDR3 has 13 amino acids. Trimming pared 4 bases from V and 1 base from J, leaving 7 bases between. Germline CDR1 is MNHEY and CDR2 is SMNVEV (reference sequence). CDR3 DNA: TGTGCCAGCAGTTCGTACAAGAACACTGAAGCTTTCTTT. Amino acid sequence: CASSSYKNTEAFF.

CDR3 coding DNA: TGTGCCAGTAGTTCGGGACTAGCGGATGGCTACAATGAGCAGTTCTTC. Its protein is CASSSGLADGYNEQFF. The rearrangement uses TRBV19 and TRBJ2-1, with 11 bases that match TRBD2. Germline CDR1 is LNHDA and CDR2 is SQIVND (reference sequence). CDR3 size: 16 residues. Losses at the gene ends were 5 bases for V and 3 bases for J; bases not matched to a gene: 6.

The genes are TRBV7-2 and TRBJ2-5; 7 bases match TRBD2. This CDR3 is built from 15 residues. Germline V lookup: CDR1 SGHTA, CDR2 FQGNSA. Unmatched junction bases numbered 4, after V lost 1 base and J lost 2 bases. Written as DNA, the CDR3 is TGTGCCAGCAGCTTAGACGCCGGGGGGCAAGAGACCCAGTACTTC. It encodes CASSLDAGGQETQYF.

The genes are TRBV6-6 and TRBJ2-7; TRBD2 agrees at 8 bases. This CDR3 region has 16 residues. The germline gives CDR1 MNHNY, CDR2 SVGAGI (reference sequence). V lost 1 base and J lost 0; bases outside the gene matches: 5. The CDR3 region has the DNA TGTGCCAGCAGTTACTTGGGTAGCGGGATCTCCTACGAGCAGTACGTC. Translation gives CASSYLGSGISYEQYV.

Written as DNA, the CDR3 is TGTGCCAGCAGCAAACCGATTTGCCAGGGGGCAGAGCGGGGCTACACCTTC. This gives the protein CASSKPICQGAERGYTF. The V and J genes are TRBV21-1 and TRBJ1-2; the DNA was not compared with TRBD1, the D call given in the table. TRBV21-1 is listed as a pseudogene. The CDR3 sequence is 17 residues long.

The gene calls are TRBV6-6 and TRBJ1-5, with a weak D call TRBD1 (6 bases). Deletions cut 8 bases from V and 3 bases from J, with 11 bases between. The CDR3 totals 13 residues. Germline V gene lookup returns CDR1 MNHNY and CDR2 SVGAGI (reference sequence). In DNA, the CDR3 is TGTGCCAGCTATACAGGGTTCAATCAGCCCCAGCATTTT. Translating gives CASYTGFNQPQHF.

The V gene is TRBV19, the J gene TRBJ2-5; 8 positions agree with TRBD1. Trimming at V came to 6 bases and at J to 4 bases, leaving 10 bases not matched to a gene. The germline CDR1 and CDR2 sequences are LNHDA and SQIVND (reference sequence). The CDR3 runs to 15 residues. The chain's CDR3 is CASRPTTGERETQYF. The CDR3 nucleotides are TGTGCCAGTAGGCCAACGACAGGGGAGCGAGAGACCCAGTACTTC.

The V call is TRBV15, the J call TRBJ2-5; the D gene is possibly TRBD2 (6 bases). Germline V gives CDR1 LNHNV, CDR2 YYDKDF (reference sequence). The CDR3 runs 15 residues. Trimming took off 3 bases at V and 1 base at J, with 12 bases between the two ends. This CDR3 reads CATSSVGGGQETQYF. The CDR3 DNA sequence: TGTGCCACCAGCAGTGTTGGGGGAGGCCAAGAGACCCAGTACTTC.

On this clone itself: This same CDR3 is encoded by further DNA sequences in the sample. This chain uses TRBV5-1 with TRBJ2-3; maybe TRBD2 (5 bases). The CDR3 spans 14 residues. Trimming stripped 2 bases from V and 2 bases from J, with 9 bases between. Germline assignment: CDR1 SGHRS and CDR2 YFSETQ. The CDR3 region has the DNA TGCGCCAGCAGCTTTGGCGGACTCACAGATACGCAGTATTTT. Encoded protein: CASSFGGLTDTQYF.

J is TRBJ1-4 and V is TRBV4-3; a weak D match, TRBD1 (5 bases). Germline V gene sequence: CDR1 LGHNA, CDR2 YSLEER. V gave up 0 bases and J gave up 0 bases, with 11 bases separating them. The CDR3 length is 17 residues. CDR3 DNA: TGCGCCAGCAGCCAAGATGGGCAGGGCGCAACTAATGAAAAACTGTTTTTT. Encoded protein: CASSQDGQGATNEKLFF.